The present TCR beta chain was sequenced within a study of blood T cell repertoires in COVID-19. Study details: Nucleic acid was either cDNA or gDNA, and it came from T cells, B-cell-depleted T cells, or PBMCs.

The trim removed 3 bases at V and 5 bases at J, leaving 9 bases unmatched. The CDR3 runs to 17 residues. Germline CDR1 and CDR2: SGHVS and FNYEAQ. Sequencing used immunoSEQ multiplex PCR; TCRdb keeps in-frame clones, though not all of them. Counted here are about 190,000 clones, 82% occurring once; the ten biggest clones make up roughly 5%. The clonotype comes from a woman aged 55-70 years with acute COVID-19. The chain employs TRBV7-6 and TRBJ2-2; 10 nucleotides align to TRBD2. Sequencing input: PBMCs or T cells enriched from blood (not recorded which). CDR3 nucleotide sequence: TGTGCCAGCAGCTTTGCTAGCGGGGGCCGGGGAACCGGGGAGCTGTTTTTT. The encoded protein is CASSFASGGRGTGELFF.